The rows below give T cell receptor beta chains drawn from one sample of a study of cytomegalovirus exposure and HLA in healthy donors. Sequencing was performed with immunoSEQ multiplex PCR; in TCRdb, only in-frame clones are kept and a portion is missing. The sample has about 160,000 clones, 60% to 85% seen once. Material for sequencing was PBMCs. The receptors here all came from a man aged 50 to 59 in good health and CMV-seropositive. Each CDR3 is given with its conserved first and last residue. Fields, in order: J gene, clone size, D gene, V gene, CDR3 DNA, CDR3 protein. D genes are given only for firm matches. Only some rows state a clone size, as once, few, many or a class for expanded clones.

j_call: TRBJ1-4
clone_size: -
d_call: -
v_call: TRBV6-1
cdr3_nt: TGTGCCATTAAACGGGGGGCAACTAATGAAAAACTGTTTTTT
cdr3_aa: CAIKRGATNEKLFF

j_call: TRBJ2-7
clone_size: few
d_call: TRBD1
v_call: TRBV18
cdr3_nt: TGTGCCAGCTCACCCCAAAAGGACAGGGGGCAGAGCGAGCAGTACTTC
cdr3_aa: CASSPQKDRGQSEQYF

j_call: TRBJ1-1
clone_size: -
d_call: TRBD1
v_call: TRBV10-2
cdr3_nt: TGCGCCAGCAGGCAATCAGGGGGCGACACTGAAGCTTTCTTT
cdr3_aa: CASRQSGGDTEAFF

j_call: TRBJ2-3
clone_size: -
d_call: -
v_call: TRBV9
cdr3_nt: TGTGCCAGCAGCGCCGTAGGGGGGACTATTGCCGGCACAGATACGCAGTATTTT
cdr3_aa: CASSAVGGTIAGTDTQYF

j_call: TRBJ1-6
clone_size: -
d_call: -
v_call: TRBV7-2
cdr3_nt: TGTGCCAGCAGCTTAGGGCGGGGGTCCAATTCACCCCTCCACTTT
cdr3_aa: CASSLGRGSNSPLHF

j_call: TRBJ1-4
clone_size: -
d_call: TRBD1
v_call: TRBV19
cdr3_nt: TGTGCCAGTAGCACGACAGGGGTAGGAGAAAAACTGTTTTTT
cdr3_aa: CASSTTGVGEKLFF

j_call: TRBJ1-2
clone_size: once
d_call: -
v_call: TRBV6-5
cdr3_nt: TGTGCCAGCAGCGCCGGGACACCGCACGGCTACACCTTC
cdr3_aa: CASSAGTPHGYTF

j_call: TRBJ1-1
clone_size: -
d_call: -
v_call: TRBV14
cdr3_nt: TGTGCCAGCAGTCACAGCCGGGGACAAGAGGCTTTCTTT
cdr3_aa: CASSHSRGQEAFF

j_call: TRBJ1-6
clone_size: -
d_call: -
v_call: TRBV10-3
cdr3_nt: TGTGCCATCAGTGAGCAGGGAAGCTCCTATAATTCACCCCTCCACTTT
cdr3_aa: CAISEQGSSYNSPLHF

j_call: TRBJ1-6
clone_size: -
d_call: -
v_call: TRBV11-2
cdr3_nt: TGTGCCAGCAGCAAAAGAGCAGGAAGCTCCTATAATTCACCCCTCCACTTT
cdr3_aa: CASSKRAGSSYNSPLHF

j_call: TRBJ2-1
clone_size: -
d_call: -
v_call: TRBV28
cdr3_nt: TGTGCCAGCAGTTCCGCAGGGGGGACCTCCTACAATGAGCAGTTCTTC
cdr3_aa: CASSSAGGTSYNEQFF

j_call: TRBJ2-1
clone_size: -
d_call: -
v_call: TRBV7-3
cdr3_nt: TGTGCCAGCAGCCCAGATCGACAAACCAATGAGCAGTTCTTC
cdr3_aa: CASSPDRQTNEQFF

j_call: TRBJ1-2
clone_size: -
d_call: TRBD1
v_call: TRBV11-2
cdr3_nt: TGTGCCAGCAGCCCCTTCGCCAGGGGGCGTTCTGAGGGTTATGGCTACACCTTC
cdr3_aa: CASSPFARGRSEGYGYTF

j_call: TRBJ2-7
clone_size: -
d_call: -
v_call: TRBV19
cdr3_nt: TGTGCCAGTAGTATAGACCGCTCCTACGAGCAGTACTTC
cdr3_aa: CASSIDRSYEQYF

j_call: TRBJ1-5
clone_size: -
d_call: -
v_call: TRBV7-8
cdr3_nt: TGTGCCAGCAGCTTTGAACAAAACAATCAGCCCCAGCATTTT
cdr3_aa: CASSFEQNNQPQHF

j_call: TRBJ2-7
clone_size: -
d_call: TRBD1
v_call: TRBV15
cdr3_nt: TGTGCCACCAGCAATGACAGGGGGCGTCGTTACGAGCAGTACTTC
cdr3_aa: CATSNDRGRRYEQYF